These T cell receptor beta chains were read from a single sample in a study of OX40 agonist ivuxolimab in advanced cancers. Clones were read by immunoSEQ multiplex PCR, and TCRdb kept only the in-frame ones, dropping some. The data contain some 60,000 clones, approximately 90% of them singletons. The source was CD4+ or CD8+ T cells sorted from blood, collected in a trial of the OX40 agonist ivuxolimab. The receptors were sampled from an adult with an advanced solid tumor such as melanoma, head and neck, liver or kidney cancer. The CDR3 runs from the conserved cysteine through the conserved F or W. The D gene is left open where the match is weak. Not all rows give a size; the values are once, few, many and, for expanded clones, a class.

size	D	J	V	DNA	CDR3
.	TRBD1	TRBJ2-7	TRBV7-8	TGTGCCAGCAGCTTTGGTGGACAGGCCTACGAGCAGTACTTC	CASSFGGQAYEQYF
.	.	TRBJ2-7	TRBV5-8	TGTGCCAGCAGCCAAACCACTTTCGAGCAGTACTTC	CASSQTTFEQYF
.	.	TRBJ2-7	TRBV27	TGTGCCAGCAGTTCCCAACACCCCTCCGTCGCCTACGAGCAGTACTTC	CASSSQHPSVAYEQYF
.	.	TRBJ1-2	TRBV7-9	TGTGCCAGCAGCCCTTCTAAGGGCTACACCTTC	CASSPSKGYTF
.	.	TRBJ2-7	TRBV28	TGTGCCAGCAGTGGCGAAATTTACGAGCAGTACTTC	CASSGEIYEQYF
.	.	TRBJ1-5	TRBV19	TGTGCCAGTAGACTGAAAACTCTGGGGGATTATAGCAATCAGCCCCAGCATTTT	CASRLKTLGDYSNQPQHF
.	.	TRBJ2-5	TRBV4-1	TGCGCCAGCAGCCAAGATAATCAAGAGACCCAGTACTTC	CASSQDNQETQYF
.	TRBD1	TRBJ2-1	TRBV4-1	TGCGCCAGCAGCCAAGTAACAGGGGACTACAATGAGCAGTTCTTC	CASSQVTGDYNEQFF
few	.	TRBJ1-1	TRBV29-1	TGCAGCGTTACAGGGTCCGCAGCTTTCTTT	CSVTGSAAFF
.	.	TRBJ2-3	TRBV6-5	TGTGCCAGCAGTTACTCGAGCCGGGGAAACACAGATACGCAGTATTTT	CASSYSSRGNTDTQYF
.	.	TRBJ2-3	TRBV27	TGTGCCAGCAGTTCCAGGCCTCCTAGCACAGATACGCAGTATTTT	CASSSRPPSTDTQYF
.	.	TRBJ1-2	TRBV7-9	TGTGCCAGCAGCCCCTCACCTAACTATGGCTACACCTTC	CASSPSPNYGYTF
.	.	TRBJ1-6	TRBV5-6	TGTGCCAGCAGCATCGGGGTTTCACCCCTCCACTTT	CASSIGVSPLHF
.	TRBD1	TRBJ1-1	TRBV7-2	TGTGCCAGCAGCGTTGGACAGGGCCCGAACACTGAAGCTTTCTTT	CASSVGQGPNTEAFF
.	.	TRBJ2-5	TRBV27	TGTGCCAGCAGTTCCCGAGACGGAATAACAGAGACCCAGTACTTC	CASSSRDGITETQYF
.	.	TRBJ2-7	TRBV9	TGTGCCAGCAGCGCCGCAGGGAACGAGCAGTACTTC	CASSAAGNEQYF
.	.	TRBJ2-7	TRBV6-6	TGTGCCAGCAGCCCTACGGTTGTTAACTACGAGCAGTACTTC	CASSPTVVNYEQYF
.	.	TRBJ2-5	TRBV5-1	TGCGCCAGCAGCCTCGATCAATGGTTGGAGACCCAGTACTTC	CASSLDQWLETQYF
.	.	TRBJ2-7	TRBV2	TGTGCCAGCAGTGAGTACGAGCAGTACTTC	CASSEYEQYF